These 23 T cell receptor beta chains were all obtained from the same sample, sequenced in a study of blood T cells in healthy people across ages. Through a sample-barcoded 5' primer and a J-beta primer mix, a second PCR was run for roughly 7 to 12 cycles. TCRdb passed the 5' RACE reads through MiXCR, listing each CDR3 protein once. The repertoire includes about 680,000 distinct CDR3 sequences, 45% to 50% of them detected once, and under 35% sits in the top ten. Input material: blood. The receptors stem from a woman aged 60-75 years in good health.

This clonotype was observed many times. The chain couples TRBV4-2 to TRBJ2-7, with 11 nucleotides matching TRBD1. Germline CDR1 and CDR2: LGHNA and YNFKEQ. The CDR3 covers 16 residues. With V trimmed by 3 bases and J by 4 bases, 8 bases remained unmatched. The CDR3 coding sequence is TGTGCCAGCAGCCAGACCGCCGGGACAGGGGGGTACGAGCAGTACTTC. Translating gives CASSQTAGTGGYEQYF.

There are many counts of this clonotype. The chain employs TRBV20-1 and TRBJ2-3; perhaps TRBD1 as D (5 bases). This CDR3 has 14 amino acids. V lost 3 bases, J lost 2 bases, and 12 bases lay in between. Germline V lookup: CDR1 DFQATT, CDR2 SNEGSKA (reference sequence). CDR3 DNA sequence: TGCAGTGCTAGGTTCAGGGCGTTCACAGATACGCAGTATTTT. This gives the protein CSARFRAFTDTQYF.

This chain links TRBV6-6 with TRBJ1-4; unclear D gene. The J call may be incorrect, as the DNA end agrees better with TRBJ2-2. Germline lookup yields CDR1 MNHNY and CDR2 SVGAGI (reference sequence). CDR3 length equals 16 residues. DNA for the CDR3: TGTGCCAGCAGTTACCGCGGTAGTGATAACACCGGGGAGCTGTTTTTT. Protein sequence: CASSYRGSDNTGELFF.

The rearrangement uses TRBV10-3 and TRBJ1-1; D might be TRBD1 (5 bases). The CDR3 extends over 15 amino acids. V lost 6 bases to trimming and J lost 7 bases, with 21 bases between them. CDR1 is ENHRY and CDR2 is SYGVKD in the germline V gene. DNA for the CDR3: TGTGCCATCAGAACCATGGCCGGGGGGGAGTTTGAAGCTTTCTTT. This sequence encodes CAIRTMAGGEFEAFF.

The chain joins TRBV5-1 to TRBJ2-3; D unresolved. The CDR3 runs 13 residues. From germline, CDR1 is SGHRS and CDR2 YFSETQ. Trimming shortened V by 6 bases and J by 5 bases, and 13 bases separated the two germline ends. The CDR3 nucleotides are TGCGCCAGCAAGTCAGGAAGAAGAGATACGCAGTATTTT. It yields the protein CASKSGRRDTQYF.

The chain has TRBV7-9 and TRBJ1-5; TRBD1 aligns across 7 bases. The CDR3 covers 17 residues. Trimming removed 1 base from V and 1 base from J; junction bases left unmatched: 7. Germline assignment: CDR1 SEHNR and CDR2 FQNEAQ (reference sequence). CDR3 loop: CASSLGTGEGSNQPQHF. CDR3 DNA sequence: TGTGCCAGCAGCTTAGGCACAGGGGAAGGAAGCAATCAGCCCCAGCATTTT.

This clonotype has a handful of counts. The chain joins TRBV20-1 to TRBJ2-5; D unclear. This CDR3 comprises 14 residues. Germline V gene lookup returns CDR1 DFQATT and CDR2 SNEGSKA (reference sequence). Between the trimmed V and J ends, which lost 0 bases and 11 bases, there was a span of 19 bases. CDR3 region: CSARDPRWAYGQYF. The CDR3 DNA reads as TGCAGTGCTAGAGATCCTCGATGGGCCTACGGGCAGTACTTC.

V is TRBV11-2 and J is TRBJ2-1; D is undetermined. In germline, CDR1 is SGHAT, CDR2 FQNNGV. V lost 4 bases and J 12 bases, leaving 16 bases between the germline ends. This CDR3 comprises 13 residues. The CDR3 protein is CASSSPDPRRQFF. The CDR3 bases are TGTGCCAGCAGCTCTCCGGACCCCCGCAGGCAGTTCTTC.

This sequence joins TRBV6-6 and TRBJ2-5; 8 bases fit TRBD2. The closer fit of TRBJ2-7 to the DNA end suggests the J call may be wrong. CDR3 size: 15 residues. Per germline, CDR1 MNHNY and CDR2 SVGAGI (reference sequence). CDR3 DNA sequence: TGTGCCAGCAGTAAAGGACTAGCAGGAGGGATCGAGCAGTACTTC. Protein product: CASSKGLAGGIEQYF.

This clonotype was seen at least ten times. The chain's CDR3 is CASSFRRDLRLAGSSYNEQFF. Here the CDR3 DNA reads TGTGCCAGCAGTTTCCGCCGGGACCTACGACTAGCGGGAAGCTCCTACAATGAGCAGTTCTTC. The rearrangement links TRBV12-3 or TRBV12-4 to TRBJ2-1; 11 bases map to TRBD2. Trimming cost V 3 bases and J 0 bases; bases outside gene matches: 16. There are 21 residues in the CDR3.

This chain connects TRBV20-1 to TRBJ2-5; 12 positions agree with TRBD2. The germline V gene encodes CDR1 DFQATT and CDR2 SNEGSKA (reference sequence). The CDR3 spans 16 residues. Trimming took 0 bases from V and 7 from J; bases not matched to a gene: 9. In nucleotides, the CDR3 is TGCAGTGCTAGAGATACTAGCGGGAGGTCGGGAGGGACCCAGTACTTC. Protein: CSARDTSGRSGGTQYF.

The chain couples TRBV6-2 or TRBV6-3 to TRBJ2-7, with 9 bases that match TRBD1. Trimming took 7 bases from V and 0 from J; bases not matched to a gene: 10. This CDR3 region has 16 residues. Germline assignment: CDR1 MNHEY and CDR2 SVGEGT. DNA of the CDR3: TGTGCCAGCAAACTACCTCCGGGACAGGGCTCCTACGAGCAGTACTTC. Translated, it gives CASKLPPGQGSYEQYF.

The chain uses TRBV28 and TRBJ1-1; TRBD1 matches at 7 bases. V lost 1 base and J lost 1; bases outside the gene matches: 9. Germline values: CDR1 MDHEN, CDR2 SYDVKM. The CDR3 is 17 residues long. This chain's CDR3 is CASSLFDPGQPNTEAFF. The CDR3 bases are TGTGCCAGCAGTTTATTCGACCCGGGACAGCCGAACACTGAAGCTTTCTTT.

This clonotype has a handful of counts. This chain joins TRBV20-1 and TRBJ2-2, with TRBD2 matching 11 bases. The V gene end was trimmed by 5 bases and the J gene end by 7 bases; junction bases not matched to a gene: 3. The CDR3 is 13 residues long. Germline CDR1 and CDR2: DFQATT and SNEGSKA (reference sequence). This chain's CDR3 is CSAGLAGVGELFF. CDR3 in DNA: TGCAGTGCTGGACTAGCGGGTGTCGGGGAGCTGTTTTTT.

This clonotype occurred a few times. The genes are TRBV7-6 and TRBJ2-2; D perhaps matches TRBD2 (6 bases). The CDR3 sequence is 13 residues long. CDR1 SGHVS and CDR2 FNYEAQ come from the germline V gene. The V and J ends lost 5 bases and 4 bases respectively, with 8 bases between them. The CDR3 nucleotides are TGTGCCAGCAGCACGGGGGTCACCGGGGAGCTGTTTTTT. Its translation is CASSTGVTGELFF.

The J gene is TRBJ2-1, the V gene TRBV7-8, with D maybe TRBD1 (6 bases). Germline V gene sequence: CDR1 SGHVS, CDR2 FQNEAQ. The CDR3 covers 16 residues. Trimming took 3 bases from V and 3 from J, leaving 15 bases between them. The CDR3 coding sequence is TGTGCCAGCAGCTTCTCGACAGGAGCCCGCTACAATGAGCAGTTCTTC. Translation: CASSFSTGARYNEQFF.

V gene TRBV21-1 combines with J gene TRBJ1-4; the tabulated D call, TRBD1, remains unverified against the DNA. TRBV21-1 is a known pseudogene. The CDR3 loop spans 15 amino acids. This chain's CDR3 is CASSKHGDRHRKLFF. CDR3 DNA sequence: TGTGCCAGCAGCAAACATGGGGACAGGCACCGAAAACTGTTTTTT.

This chain connects TRBV7-9 to TRBJ2-1, with 10 bases lining up with TRBD2. CDR1 and CDR2 (germline): SEHNR, FQNEAQ (reference sequence). The CDR3 sequence is 14 residues long. V dropped 4 bases and J dropped 7; count of bases not matched to a gene: 4. CDR3 sequence (DNA): TGTGCCAGCAGCTCTCCGACTAGCGGGAATGAGCAGTTCTTC. Its protein is CASSSPTSGNEQFF. The full variable domain, rest sourced from reference TRBV7-9 and TRBJ2-1, is DTGVSQNPRHKITKRGQNVTFRCDPISEHNRLYWYRQTLGQGPEFLTYFQNEAQLEKSRLLSDRFSAERPKGSFSTLEIQRTEQGDSAMYLCASSSPTSGNEQFFGPGTRLTVL.

In this sample, this clonotype turned up a few times. The chain has TRBV20-1 and TRBJ2-7; no definite D call. The CDR3 runs 14 residues. V shed 0 bases and J shed 1 base, with 10 bases lying between them. The V gene's germline CDR1 is DFQATT and CDR2 SNEGSKA (reference sequence). The CDR3 nucleotides read TGCAGTGCTAGAGACGGCAGGCGTTCCTACGAGCAGTACTTC. This gives the protein CSARDGRRSYEQYF.

V is TRBV11-2 and J is TRBJ2-7; 7 bases are shared with TRBD1. Trimming at V came to 5 bases and at J to 1 base, leaving 8 bases not matched to a gene. This CDR3 is 15 amino acids long. In germline, CDR1 is SGHAT, CDR2 FQNNGV. The CDR3 DNA reads TGTGCCAGCAGCGTAACCGTGGGACAGTCCTACGAGCAGTACTTC. Protein sequence: CASSVTVGQSYEQYF.

V usage is TRBV29-1 and J usage is TRBJ1-1, with 7 positions matching TRBD1. V lost 4 bases, J lost 0 bases, and 2 bases stayed unmatched. Germline V lookup: CDR1 SQVTM, CDR2 ANQGSEA. CDR3 length: 13 amino acids. The CDR3 DNA follows: TGCAGCGTTGGAGGACAGGTGAACACTGAAGCTTTCTTT. Protein: CSVGGQVNTEAFF.

The chain uses TRBV20-1 and TRBJ2-7; D remains unclear. Trimming left V 6 bases short and J 12 bases short, with 18 bases between. The germline V gene encodes CDR1 DFQATT and CDR2 SNEGSKA (reference sequence). There are 11 residues in the CDR3. The CDR3 DNA is TGCAGTGCAATCCCTGAGGCGGCCCCGTACTTC. Residues: CSAIPEAAPYF.

Many counts were recorded for this clonotype. V usage is TRBV4-2 and J usage is TRBJ2-1, with 14 bases matching TRBD2. In germline, CDR1 is LGHNA, CDR2 YNFKEQ. The CDR3 totals 17 residues. With 1 base clipped from V and 1 base from J, the junction kept 0 bases outside the gene matches. CDR3 amino acids: CASSQGTSGRSYNEQFF. The CDR3 nucleotides read TGTGCCAGCAGCCAAGGGACTAGCGGGAGGTCCTACAATGAGCAGTTCTTC.